The 24 T cell receptor beta chains in this list originate from one sample, sequenced in a study of shared clonotypes between healthy human individuals. TCRdb keeps only in-frame clones here, not all; method: immunoSEQ multiplex PCR. Among roughly 2.5 million clones listed, around 94% were seen once. The sequenced sample was naive CD4+ T cells sorted from blood. Subset meaning: CD45RA+ positively selected. The receptors were sampled from a man aged 18 to 35 in good health.

The genes are TRBV30 and TRBJ1-2; a possible D gene is TRBD1 (6 bases). In germline, CDR1 is GTSNPN, CDR2 SVGIG (reference sequence). This CDR3 is 11 amino acids long. V was cut by 8 bases and J by 2 bases, with 9 bases left in between. CDR3 residues: CAGGQNYGYTF. DNA for the CDR3: TGTGCCGGGGGGCAGAACTATGGCTACACCTTC.

On this clone itself: This same CDR3 is encoded by further DNA sequences in the sample. This chain uses TRBV6-5 with TRBJ1-1; D gene ambiguous. V dropped 2 bases and J dropped 0 bases, with 10 bases sitting between them. Germline CDR1 is MNHEY and CDR2 is SVGAGI. The CDR3 length is 15 residues. The CDR3 loop reads CASSYSNSVNTEAFF. The CDR3 bases are TGTGCCAGCAGTTACAGCAACAGTGTGAACACTGAAGCTTTCTTT.

With regard to this clone: Other nucleotide sequences in the sample specify the same CDR3. DNA for the CDR3: TGTGCCAGCTCACCCCGGGGGGAGACCCAGTACTTC. Translating gives CASSPRGETQYF. The V gene is TRBV18, the J gene TRBJ2-5; possibly TRBD2 for D (6 bases). CDR1 KGHSH and CDR2 LQKENI come from the germline V gene. The CDR3 length is 12 residues. Trimming stripped 3 bases from V and 5 bases from J, with 7 bases between.

The chain couples TRBV30 to TRBJ1-2; D is ambiguous. Trimming removed 1 base at V and 0 bases at J, with 12 bases between. Per the germline V gene, CDR1 is GTSNPN and CDR2 is SVGIG (reference sequence). The CDR3 totals 15 residues. The CDR3 nucleotides are TGTGCCTGGAGTGGCCGGACGGCTACTAACTATGGCTACACCTTC. Translated: CAWSGRTATNYGYTF.

The chain has TRBV4-3 and TRBJ1-2; 8 bases match TRBD1. The ends lost 1 base at V and 4 bases at J; junction bases unmatched: 8. Germline V lookup: CDR1 LGHNA, CDR2 YSLEER. The CDR3 consists of 16 residues. CDR3 coding DNA: TGCGCCAGCAGCCAAGGGCCCGGACAGGGAGGCTATGGCTACACCTTC. It yields the protein CASSQGPGQGGYGYTF.

The rearrangement joins TRBV6-1 to TRBJ2-4; 9 bases map to TRBD2. J lost 6 bases, V lost 6 bases, and 6 bases had no gene match. There are 14 residues in the CDR3. CDR1 and CDR2 (germline): MNHNS, SASEGT. CDR3 bases: TGTGCCAGCAGGCGGGGGGGGCCGGGAAACATTCAGTACTTC. This gives the protein CASRRGGPGNIQYF.

The chain recombines TRBV9 with TRBJ2-2; D not resolved. CDR1 and CDR2 (germline): SGDLS, YYNGEE. CDR3 length: 17 residues. The germline V and J ends were trimmed by 4 bases and 0 bases, with 16 bases remaining between them. The CDR3 loop is CASSPTVLIANTGELFF. CDR3 in DNA: TGTGCCAGCAGCCCGACCGTTTTGATCGCGAACACCGGGGAGCTGTTTTTT.

This rearrangement joins TRBV19 to TRBJ2-7; the D is unclear. Germline CDR1 is LNHDA and CDR2 is SQIVND (reference sequence). The CDR3 has 13 residues. Trimming took off 2 bases at V and 4 bases at J, with 9 bases between the two ends. This CDR3 is CASSIRLGYEQYF. CDR3 DNA sequence: TGTGCCAGTAGTATAAGACTGGGGTACGAGCAGTACTTC.

This chain joins TRBV6-1 and TRBJ2-5, with TRBD2 identical over 8 bases. The germline V gene has CDR1 MNHNS and CDR2 SASEGT. This CDR3 comprises 16 residues. The trim removed 3 bases at V and 4 bases at J, leaving 10 bases unmatched. The DNA for the CDR3 is TGTGCCAGCAGTGACTGGGCGGGAGGAATATTAGAGACCCAGTACTTC. Translation: CASSDWAGGILETQYF.

The DNA of the CDR3 is TGTGCCATCAGTGGGGGAGGTGGAGGTCCGTATCAAGAGACCCAGTACTTC. Its translation: CAISGGGGGPYQETQYF. The V and J genes are TRBV10-3 and TRBJ2-5; possibly TRBD2 for D (6 bases). V lost 4 bases and J 2 bases, leaving 20 bases between the germline ends. This CDR3 contains 17 residues. Per the germline V gene, CDR1 is ENHRY and CDR2 is SYGVKD.

CDR3 sequence reads: CASSQEPYRGQAGDAEAFF. In DNA, the CDR3 is TGTGCCAGCAGCCAAGAACCTTACCGGGGACAGGCGGGCGACGCTGAAGCTTTCTTT. The chain couples TRBV4-2 to TRBJ1-1; 8 bases align to TRBD1. CDR1 and CDR2 from the germline V gene are LGHNA and YNFKEQ. Trimming removed 0 bases from V and 6 bases from J; junction bases left unmatched: 18. There are 19 residues in the CDR3.

V gene TRBV12-5 combines with J gene TRBJ2-5; 11 nucleotides agree with TRBD1. The CDR3 is 19 residues long. The junction had 18 bases not matched to a gene; V was cut back by 4 bases and J by 5 bases. CDR1 is LGHNT, CDR2 FRNRAP, per germline. The CDR3 loop reads CASGSGQGAAPLRGETQYF. In nucleotides, the CDR3 is TGTGCTAGTGGTTCTGGACAGGGGGCGGCCCCTTTGCGCGGGGAGACCCAGTACTTC.

The chain carries TRBV5-1 and TRBJ2-6; D uncertain. The CDR3 loop spans 16 amino acids. Trimming removed 4 bases at V and 3 bases at J, with 14 bases between. Germline V CDR1 and CDR2: SGHRS, YFSETQ. CDR3 sequence: CASSPGSTSGANVLTF. In DNA, the CDR3 is TGCGCCAGCAGCCCTGGGTCGACCAGTGGGGCCAACGTCCTGACTTTC.

The J gene is TRBJ2-5, the V gene TRBV9, with D hard to call. Trimming left V 0 bases short and J 1 base short, with 7 bases between. CDR1 SGDLS and CDR2 YYNGEE come from the germline V gene. The CDR3 is 14 amino acids. CDR3 nucleotide sequence: TGTGCCAGCAGCGTAGCGTTAGTCCAAGAGACCCAGTACTTC. Translated, it gives CASSVALVQETQYF.

The V and J genes are TRBV30 and TRBJ1-2, with D possibly matching TRBD1 (6 bases). Trimming removed 4 bases at V and 7 bases at J, with 13 bases between. Germline V gene data show CDR1 as GTSNPN and CDR2 as SVGIG (reference sequence). CDR3 length equals 12 residues. The CDR3 sequence is CAWITGTGGYTF. The CDR3 coding sequence is TGTGCCTGGATAACAGGGACGGGTGGCTACACCTTC. The complete variable domain, with remaining parts taken from reference TRBV30 and TRBJ1-2, reads SQTIHQWPATLVQPVGSPLSLECTVEGTSNPNLYWYRQAAGRGLQLLFYSVGIGQISSEVPQNLSASRPQDRQFILSSKKLLLSDSGFYLCAWITGTGGYTFGSGTRLTVV.

This rearrangement joins TRBV19 to TRBJ1-5; D remains unclear. V dropped 5 bases and J dropped 9 bases, with 11 bases sitting between them. The length of the CDR3 is 12 residues. Germline V gene sequence: CDR1 LNHDA, CDR2 SQIVND (reference sequence). This CDR3 reads CASSAHLGPQHF. For the CDR3, the DNA is TGTGCCAGTAGTGCCCACTTAGGGCCCCAGCATTTT.

The chain combines TRBV12-5 with TRBJ1-3; no definite D call. Trimming left V 6 bases short and J 0 bases short, with 12 bases between. This CDR3 spans 15 amino acids. Germline values: CDR1 LGHNT, CDR2 FRNRAP. The CDR3: CASGFPSSSGNTIYF. Written as DNA, the CDR3 is TGTGCTAGTGGCTTTCCCAGCAGCTCTGGAAACACCATATATTTT. The variable domain in full, completed from reference TRBV12-5 and TRBJ1-3, reads DARVTQTPRHKVTEMGQEVTMRCQPILGHNTVFWYRQTMMQGLELLAYFRNRAPLDDSGMPKDRFSAEMPDATLATLKIQPSEPRDSAVYFCASGFPSSSGNTIYFGEGSWLTVV.

Here the CDR3 DNA reads TGTGCCAGCAGTACTGGGAGCACCGGGGAGCTGTTTTTT. This translates into CASSTGSTGELFF. This chain connects TRBV5-4 to TRBJ2-2; D is possibly TRBD2 (5 bases). V lost 5 bases and J lost 4, with 9 bases in between. This CDR3 has 13 residues. Germline V gives CDR1 SGHNT, CDR2 YYREEE (reference sequence).

The chain joins TRBV30 to TRBJ1-5, with D hard to call. Trimming took 2 bases from V and 2 from J, leaving 10 bases between them. The CDR3 consists of 14 residues. Germline V lookup: CDR1 GTSNPN, CDR2 SVGIG (reference sequence). This chain's CDR3 is CAWSIGPRNQPQHF. The CDR3 DNA is TGTGCCTGGAGTATCGGGCCTCGCAATCAGCCCCAGCATTTT.

This clone was observed a single time. The chain combines TRBV7-6 with TRBJ2-5; D gene uncertain. Germline-derived CDR1 and CDR2 are SGHVS and FNYEAQ. Trimming pared 5 bases from V and 0 bases from J, leaving 10 bases between. This CDR3 has 14 amino acids. The CDR3 DNA is TGTGCCAGCAGCCCGAATGGGTACCAAGAGACCCAGTACTTC. It is translated as CASSPNGYQETQYF.

This chain joins TRBV28 and TRBJ1-2; D not certain. Germline V lookup: CDR1 MDHEN, CDR2 SYDVKM. The CDR3 consists of 14 residues. Trimming shortened V by 3 bases and J by 4 bases, and 12 bases separated the two germline ends. CDR3 nucleotide sequence: TGTGCCAGCAGTTTGGGCCAGGCACGCTATGGCTACACCTTC. Residues: CASSLGQARYGYTF.

The rearrangement joins TRBV7-3 to TRBJ2-1; 10 bases match TRBD2. The V gene's germline CDR1 is SGHTA and CDR2 FQGTGA. Trimming at V came to 5 bases and at J to 6 bases, leaving 10 bases not matched to a gene. The CDR3 is made up of 16 amino acids. CDR3 protein: CASSPFQRGGGNEQFF. The CDR3 DNA follows: TGTGCCAGCAGCCCGTTCCAGCGGGGGGGCGGCAATGAGCAGTTCTTC.

The CDR3 here is CASSRSALAGGTDTQYF. CDR3 sequence (DNA): TGCGCCAGCAGCCGTTCGGCCCTAGCGGGGGGCACAGATACGCAGTATTTT. The V call is TRBV4-1, the J call TRBJ2-3, with TRBD2 identical over 10 bases. Germline V gene sequence: CDR1 MGHRA, CDR2 YSYEKL. V shed 4 bases and J 1 base; nucleotides not matched to a gene: 8. The CDR3 contains 17 residues.

The rearrangement uses TRBV19 and TRBJ1-1; D is possibly TRBD1 (6 bases). The V end lost 5 bases, the J end lost 6 bases, and 19 bases lay between the germline ends. In germline, CDR1 is LNHDA, CDR2 SQIVND (reference sequence). The CDR3 is 15 amino acids. The CDR3 DNA reads as TGTGCCAGTAGTTTGGGGGCAGCATCGGGGTCTGAAGCTTTCTTT. The encoded protein is CASSLGAASGSEAFF.